This TCR beta chain was observed in a study of blood T cell repertoires in COVID-19. Deletions cut 5 bases from V and 6 bases from J, with 8 bases between. Germline V gives CDR1 ENHRY, CDR2 SYGVKD. The CDR3 extends over 13 amino acids. Clones were sequenced by immunoSEQ multiplex PCR, and TCRdb holds only the in-frame ones, with some missing. The data show about 120,000 clones, with 90% seen just once and 1.8% held by the top ten. The origin of this receptor is a human donor with active COVID-19. The donor label of this sample is uncertain. The chain is built from TRBV10-3 and TRBJ1-6; D remains ambiguous. The sequenced sample was peripheral blood. CDR3 region: CAISTDTNSPLHF. The DNA of the CDR3 is TGTGCCATCAGTACAGACACTAATTCACCCCTCCACTTT.